This TCR beta chain derives from a study of OX40 agonist ivuxolimab in advanced cancers. At the level of the study: There were three patients with partial responses, one having hepatocellular carcinoma and two cutaneous melanoma. Study-wide points: CD8+ T cells were the subset that, on average, had more expanded clones than CD4+.

Blood draws occurred at baseline, cycle 4 day 1, and cycle 7 day 1. The data were produced by immunoSEQ multiplex PCR, yet TCRdb's version contains in-frame clones alone and is incomplete. In the table there are roughly 66,000 clones, approximately 90% of which are singletons. On this clone itself: The antigen remains unidentified.

The source was CD4+ or CD8+ T cells sorted from blood, collected in a trial of the OX40 agonist ivuxolimab. This TCR came from an adult with an advanced solid tumor such as melanoma, head and neck, liver or kidney cancer.

The CDR3 DNA follows: TGCGCCAGCAGCCAAGATCCGGGGGCGTTGGTTGGCTACACCTTC. It is translated as CASSQDPGALVGYTF. The chain combines TRBV4-3 with TRBJ1-2; tentative D call: TRBD1 (6 bases). Germline V lookup: CDR1 LGHNA, CDR2 YSLEER. V was trimmed by 0 bases and J by 7 bases, leaving 15 bases between them. This CDR3 has 15 amino acids.